This entry is about one T cell receptor beta chain. The sample originates from a study of blood T cell repertoires in COVID-19. The protocol was immunoSEQ multiplex PCR, while the TCRdb copy is restricted to in-frame clones and leaves out a portion. Of roughly 200,000 clones in the sample, about 85% were seen once. Per the germline V gene, CDR1 is MNHEY and CDR2 is SVGAGI. This CDR3 is built from 15 residues. V lost 4 bases to trimming and J lost 2 bases; unmatched junction nucleotides: 6. This chain links TRBV6-5 with TRBJ1-2; TRBD1 aligns across 8 bases. This sequence originates from a man aged 35 to 55 who had recovered from COVID-19. Sequenced input: PBMCs or T cells enriched from blood (not recorded which). The CDR3 nucleotides read TGTGCCAGCAGTTCAGGGGGCGTGGGGAACTATGGCTACACCTTC. Encoded protein: CASSSGGVGNYGYTF.